Here is one T cell receptor beta chain with its context. The final CDR3 position lacks the conserved phenylalanine or tryptophan, pointing to a likely read error. The limits of the CDR3 on the DNA are not certain, so only TCRdb's listed CDR3 is given. MiXCR was run by TCRdb on the 5' RACE reads, yielding one entry per CDR3 protein. The sample carries roughly 72,000 distinct CDR3 sequences, 7.5% to 10% recorded once. The data belong to a study of spatial heterogeneity in lung cancer. CDR1 SEHNR and CDR2 FQNEAQ come from the germline V gene (reference sequence). The CDR3 contains 11 residues when both ends are counted. Documented time point: blood at routine non-recurrence follow-up after resection.

The specimen was PBMCs, collected at follow-up. J is TRBJ1-1 and V is TRBV7-9. This clonotype was obtained from a female donor with early-stage non-small cell lung cancer. This CDR3 is CASSWLSVLYI.